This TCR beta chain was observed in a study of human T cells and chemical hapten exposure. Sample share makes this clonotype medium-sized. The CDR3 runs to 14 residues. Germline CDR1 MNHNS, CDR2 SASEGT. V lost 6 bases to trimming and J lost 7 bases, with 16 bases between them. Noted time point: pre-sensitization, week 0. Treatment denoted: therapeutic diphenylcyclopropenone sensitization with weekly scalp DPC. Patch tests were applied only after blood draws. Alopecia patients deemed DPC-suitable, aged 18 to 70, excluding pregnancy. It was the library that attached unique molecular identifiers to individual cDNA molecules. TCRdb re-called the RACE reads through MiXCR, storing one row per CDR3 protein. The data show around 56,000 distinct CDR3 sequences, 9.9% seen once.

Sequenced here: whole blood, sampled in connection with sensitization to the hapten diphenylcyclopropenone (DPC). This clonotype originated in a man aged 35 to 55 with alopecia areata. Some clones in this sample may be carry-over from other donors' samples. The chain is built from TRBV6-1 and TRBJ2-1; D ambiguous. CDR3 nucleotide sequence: TGTGCCAGCAGCCCTACTCTTGCCCTGAATGAGCAGTTCTTC. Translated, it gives CASSPTLALNEQFF.